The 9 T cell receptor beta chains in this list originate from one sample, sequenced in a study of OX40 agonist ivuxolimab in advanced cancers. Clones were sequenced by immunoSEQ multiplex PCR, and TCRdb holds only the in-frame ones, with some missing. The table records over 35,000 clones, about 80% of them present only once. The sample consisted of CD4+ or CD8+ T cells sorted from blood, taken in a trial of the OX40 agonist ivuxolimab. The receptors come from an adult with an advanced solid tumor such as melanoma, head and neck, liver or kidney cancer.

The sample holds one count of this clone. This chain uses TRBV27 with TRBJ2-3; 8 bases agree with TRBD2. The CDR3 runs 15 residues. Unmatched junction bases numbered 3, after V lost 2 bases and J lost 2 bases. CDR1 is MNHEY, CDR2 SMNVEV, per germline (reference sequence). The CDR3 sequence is CASSLLAGFTDTQYF. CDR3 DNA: TGTGCCAGCAGTTTACTAGCGGGCTTCACAGATACGCAGTATTTT.

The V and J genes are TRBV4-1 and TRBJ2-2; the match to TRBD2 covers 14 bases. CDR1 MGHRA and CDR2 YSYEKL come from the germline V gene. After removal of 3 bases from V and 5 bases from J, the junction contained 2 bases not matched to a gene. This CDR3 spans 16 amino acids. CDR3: CASSQRLAGGTGELFF. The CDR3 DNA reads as TGCGCCAGCAGCCAGAGACTAGCGGGAGGGACCGGGGAGCTGTTTTTT.

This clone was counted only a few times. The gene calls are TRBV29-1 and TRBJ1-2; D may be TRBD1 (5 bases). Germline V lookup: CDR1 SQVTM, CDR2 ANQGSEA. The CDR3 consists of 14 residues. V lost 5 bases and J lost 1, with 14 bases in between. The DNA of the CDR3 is TGCAGCGTTCGACTGGACACAGTTAACTATGGCTACACCTTC. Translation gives CSVRLDTVNYGYTF.

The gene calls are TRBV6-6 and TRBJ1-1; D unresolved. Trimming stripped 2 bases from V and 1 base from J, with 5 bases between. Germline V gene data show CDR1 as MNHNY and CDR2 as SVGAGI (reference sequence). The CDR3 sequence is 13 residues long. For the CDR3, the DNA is TGTGCCAGCAGTTACGTAGAGAACACTGAAGCTTTCTTT. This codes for CASSYVENTEAFF.

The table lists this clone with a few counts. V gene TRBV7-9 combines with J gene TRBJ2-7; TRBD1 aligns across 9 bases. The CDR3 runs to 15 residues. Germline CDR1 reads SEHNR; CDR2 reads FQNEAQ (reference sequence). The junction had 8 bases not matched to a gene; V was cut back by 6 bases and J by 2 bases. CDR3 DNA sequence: TGTGCCAGCAGGGCCACAGGGGGCGCAGCCTACGAGCAGTACTTC. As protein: CASRATGGAAYEQYF. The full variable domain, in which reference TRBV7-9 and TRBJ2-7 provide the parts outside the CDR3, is DTGVSQNPRHKITKRGQNVTFRCDPISEHNRLYWYRQTLGQGPEFLTYFQNEAQLEKSRLLSDRFSAERPKGSFSTLEIQRTEQGDSAMYLCASRATGGAAYEQYFGPGTRLTVT.

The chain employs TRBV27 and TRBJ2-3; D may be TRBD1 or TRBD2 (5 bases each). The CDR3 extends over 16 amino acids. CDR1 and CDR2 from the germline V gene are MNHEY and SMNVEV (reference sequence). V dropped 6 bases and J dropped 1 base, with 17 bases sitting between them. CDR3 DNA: TGTGCCAGCAGCCATGGTCCCGGGGCCGGCACAGATACGCAGTATTTT. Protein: CASSHGPGAGTDTQYF.

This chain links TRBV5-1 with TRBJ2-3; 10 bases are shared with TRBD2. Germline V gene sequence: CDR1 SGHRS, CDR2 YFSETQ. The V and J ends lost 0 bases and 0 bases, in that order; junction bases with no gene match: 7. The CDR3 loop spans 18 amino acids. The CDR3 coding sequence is TGCGCCAGCAGCTTGGGTCCTAGCGGGGGCACTAGCACAGATACGCAGTATTTT. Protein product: CASSLGPSGGTSTDTQYF.

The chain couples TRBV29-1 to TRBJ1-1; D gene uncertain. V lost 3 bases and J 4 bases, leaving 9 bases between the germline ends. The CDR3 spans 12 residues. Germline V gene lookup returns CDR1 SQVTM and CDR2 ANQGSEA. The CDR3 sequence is CSVDVLGTEAFF. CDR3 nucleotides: TGCAGCGTTGACGTTTTGGGCACTGAAGCTTTCTTT. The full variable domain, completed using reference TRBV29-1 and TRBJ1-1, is SAVISQKPSRDICQRGTSLTIQCQVDSQVTMMFWYRQQPGQSLTLIATANQGSEATYESGFVIDKFPISRPNLTFSTLTVSNMSPEDSSIYLCSVDVLGTEAFFGQGTRLTVV.

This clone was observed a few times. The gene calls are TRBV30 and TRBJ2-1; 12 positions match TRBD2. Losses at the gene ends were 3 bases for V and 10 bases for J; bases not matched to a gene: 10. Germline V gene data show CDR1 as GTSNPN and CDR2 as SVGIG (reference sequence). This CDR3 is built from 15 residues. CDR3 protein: CAWRASGGASDEQFF. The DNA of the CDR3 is TGTGCCTGGAGGGCTAGCGGGGGGGCCAGCGACGAGCAGTTCTTC.